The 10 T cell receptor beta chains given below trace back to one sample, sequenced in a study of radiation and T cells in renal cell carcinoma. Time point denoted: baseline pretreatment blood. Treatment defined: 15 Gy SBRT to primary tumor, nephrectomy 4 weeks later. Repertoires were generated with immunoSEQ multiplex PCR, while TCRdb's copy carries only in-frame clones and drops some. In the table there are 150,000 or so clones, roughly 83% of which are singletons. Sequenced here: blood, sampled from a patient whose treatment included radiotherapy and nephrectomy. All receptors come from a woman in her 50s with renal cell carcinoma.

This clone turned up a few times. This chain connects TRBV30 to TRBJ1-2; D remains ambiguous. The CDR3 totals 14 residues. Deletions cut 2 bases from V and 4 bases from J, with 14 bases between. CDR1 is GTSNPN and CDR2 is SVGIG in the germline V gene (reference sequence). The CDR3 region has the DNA TGTGCCTGGAGTTTCCAGGTGGGGAGCTATGGCTACACCTTC. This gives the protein CAWSFQVGSYGYTF.

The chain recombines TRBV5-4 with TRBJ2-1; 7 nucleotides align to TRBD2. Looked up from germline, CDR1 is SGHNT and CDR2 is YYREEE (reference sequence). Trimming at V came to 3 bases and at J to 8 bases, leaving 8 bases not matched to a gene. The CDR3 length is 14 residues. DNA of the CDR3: TGTGCCAGCAGCTACAGGACTAGTTTGCATGAGCAGTTCTTC. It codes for CASSYRTSLHEQFF.

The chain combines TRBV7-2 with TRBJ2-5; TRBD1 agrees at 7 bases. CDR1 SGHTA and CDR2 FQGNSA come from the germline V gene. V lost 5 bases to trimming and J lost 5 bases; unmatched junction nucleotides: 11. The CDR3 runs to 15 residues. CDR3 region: CASSLTPGGRETQYF. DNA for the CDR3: TGTGCCAGCAGCCTAACCCCAGGGGGACGGGAGACCCAGTACTTC.

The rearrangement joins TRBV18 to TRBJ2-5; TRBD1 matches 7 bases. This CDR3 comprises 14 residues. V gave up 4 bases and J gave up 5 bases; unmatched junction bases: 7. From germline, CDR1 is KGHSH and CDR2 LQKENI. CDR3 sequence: CASSRDRAYETQYF. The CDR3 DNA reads TGTGCCAGCTCACGAGACAGGGCGTATGAGACCCAGTACTTC.

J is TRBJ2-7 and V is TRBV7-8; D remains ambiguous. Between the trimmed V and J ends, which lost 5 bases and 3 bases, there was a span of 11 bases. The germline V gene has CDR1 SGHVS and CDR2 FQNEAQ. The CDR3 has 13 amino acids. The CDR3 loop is CASSHIEYYEQYF. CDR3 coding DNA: TGTGCCAGCAGCCACATCGAGTACTACGAGCAGTACTTC.

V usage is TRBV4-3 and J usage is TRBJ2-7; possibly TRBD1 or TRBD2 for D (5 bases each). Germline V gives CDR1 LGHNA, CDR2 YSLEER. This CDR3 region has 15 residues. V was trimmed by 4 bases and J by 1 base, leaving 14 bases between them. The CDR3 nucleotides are TGCGCCAGCAGCCCGACCGGGACGGCATCCTACGAGCAGTACTTC. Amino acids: CASSPTGTASYEQYF.

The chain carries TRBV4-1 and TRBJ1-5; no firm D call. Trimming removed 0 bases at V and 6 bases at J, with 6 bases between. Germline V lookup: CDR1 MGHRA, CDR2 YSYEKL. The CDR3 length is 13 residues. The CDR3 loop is CASSQDNSQPQHF. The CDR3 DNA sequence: TGCGCCAGCAGCCAAGATAACAGTCAGCCCCAGCATTTT.

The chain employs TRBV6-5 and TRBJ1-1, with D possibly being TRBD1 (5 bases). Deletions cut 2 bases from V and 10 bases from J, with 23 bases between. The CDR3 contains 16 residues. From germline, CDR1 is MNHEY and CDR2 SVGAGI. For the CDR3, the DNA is TGTGCCAGCAGTTACCTCGGGGCGAAGTTTATGATTGGAGCTTTCTTT. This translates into CASSYLGAKFMIGAFF.

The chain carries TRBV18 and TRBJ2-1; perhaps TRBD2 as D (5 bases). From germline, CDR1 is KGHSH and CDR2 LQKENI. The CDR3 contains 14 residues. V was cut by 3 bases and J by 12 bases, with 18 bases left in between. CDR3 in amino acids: CASSPPLSSLGQFF. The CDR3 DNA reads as TGTGCCAGCTCACCCCCACTATCTAGCTTGGGGCAGTTCTTC.

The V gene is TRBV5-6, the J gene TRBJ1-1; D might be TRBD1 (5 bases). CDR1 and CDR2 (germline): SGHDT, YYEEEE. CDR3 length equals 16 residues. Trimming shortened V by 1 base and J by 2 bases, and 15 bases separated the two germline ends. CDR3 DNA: TGTGCCAGCAGCTTGTCCGGTCAGGGTCTCAACACTGAAGCTTTCTTT. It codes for CASSLSGQGLNTEAFF.